This TCR beta chain was obtained from a study of cytomegalovirus exposure and HLA in healthy donors. The study, taken as a whole, reports: The investigators catalogued 150 to 200 TCR beta chains as cytomegalovirus-associated. Analyzed later, association rates of TCRs varied across HLA loci, with DRB1 most and HLA-C fewest. Immune exposure information available was restricted to CMV serostatus. Most TCR sequences were rare, but some public TCRs occurred in many donors.

PCR used 60 Vbeta primers and 13 Jbeta primers. Assay: immunoSEQ multiplex PCR; the TCRdb copy retains only in-frame clones and omits some. The repertoire consists of fewer than 250,000 clones, with about 69% occurring once and the leading ten covering over 4%. The CDR3 runs 15 residues. Germline CDR1 SGHNT, CDR2 YYREEE (reference sequence). This clone was recorded a few times. The antigen is undetermined. The junction differs from germline at one of its ends, possibly a read error. The chain uses TRBV5-4 and TRBJ2-1; TRBD2 matches at 9 bases. Sequencing was carried out using PBMCs. This sequence was found in a man in his thirties or forties in good health and CMV-seropositive. The CDR3 spells CATSRGAGGVNEQFF. DNA of the CDR3: TGTGCCACCAGCCGGGGGGCGGGGGGGGTCAACGAGCAGTTCTTC.